The entry below gives a single T cell receptor beta chain sequence along with its context. Only a few counts were recorded for this clone. Its antigen specificity is not known. It has no much larger one-base neighbor in the sample; base qualities were not kept. Libraries were made using the immunoSEQ multiplex PCR assay. For the multiplex PCR, a mixture combining 60 forward primers for TCR Vbeta segments and 13 reverse primers for TCR Jbeta segments was used. A multiplex PCR assay on genomic DNA amplified the CDR3 region of rearranged TCR beta genes. The Illumina HiSeq System was used to sequence the amplified TCR beta libraries as 87-base-pair reads. For the original study's pipeline: A later analysis tallied around 87 million unique TCR beta chains across the 666 repertoires, and 10 million to 11 million of those chains were shared by two or more donors. Raw reads were error-corrected and collapsed into unique sequences with a nearest-neighbor algorithm that merged closely related sequences to remove PCR and sequencing errors. V, D and J gene segments were assigned by aligning CDR3 sequences to IMGT reference sequences. For a sequence to be retained, a match of at least six nucleotides was required to both a V gene segment and a J gene segment. Rearrangements were called productive when the CDR3 lacked stop codons and stayed in frame with V and J; all others were non-productive. CDR3 was defined according to IMGT convention as the region running from the second conserved V-encoded cysteine to the conserved J-encoded phenylalanine. The earlier analysis of 500 to 650 of the donors excluded any sequence lacking an unambiguous match to a single V gene segment. An earlier analysis of a few hundred of the donors called V segments functional above 56.7% productive rearrangements and segregating when the between-donor standard deviation exceeded 5%. A statistical classification framework was built to diagnose cytomegalovirus status from the catalog of TCR beta chain sequences. V and J gene assignment, in a later analysis, came from comparing TCR nucleotide sequences with IMGT/GENE-DB human TR gene sequences. In a later analysis, CDR3 sequences and most-parsimonious VDJ recombination scenarios were assigned using the TCRdist pipeline. In a later analysis, every TCR beta chain was defined by the combination of its CDR3 amino acid sequence and its V-gene family, and reads without a unique V-gene family were dropped. In a later analysis, fewer than 650 highly shared, low-generation-probability nucleotide sequences were removed to address suspected cross-contamination and a sequencing artifact. In a later analysis, a clonal expansion index was calculated for each public chain from normalized within-repertoire ranks of inferred template counts. In a later analysis, generation probabilities were computed with a VDJ recombination model fitted to out-of-frame rearrangements, and the resulting probabilities were checked against IGoR. In a later analysis, hypergeometric tests were used to score TCR-TCR, TCR-HLA and TCR-CMV co-occurrence, with a repertoire-size bias correction applied to TCR pairs. In a later analysis, false discovery rates were estimated by permuting HLA or CMV assignments 20 times. In a later analysis, co-occurring TCRs were grouped using DBSCAN, with TCRdist sequence similarity added in when clustering inside HLA-allele-positive subsets. For co-occurrence clustering, repertoires with fewer than 30,000 or more than 120,000 public chains were excluded, along with several repertoires with anomalous nucleotide sharing. TCRdb holds this immuneACCESS table with in-frame rearrangements only. Some clones are missing; in checked studies, unresolved V genes explain under half, and the rest has no known cause. The V and J calls and clone size come from that table; D and trimming were worked out from the DNA. For this sample there are about 120,000 clones; 70% appear just once. The biggest ten clones account for 8.7% of the sample.

This sample is drawn from a study of cytomegalovirus exposure and HLA in healthy donors (dated by TCRdb to the late 2010s). Background for the entire study: In an earlier analysis of some 550 of the donors, roughly 300 Gb of sequence data and 100 million or so unique TCR beta sequences from about 190 million T cells were reported. An early release covering just under 650 HLA-typed donors comprised 300 to 350 gigabases of sequencing data and tens of millions of unique TCR sequences. Among the roughly 380 genotyped donors, roughly 80% belonged to the genetic ancestry cluster associated with self-reported Caucasian donors. The study was designed to test whether signatures of past pathogen exposure could be identified by cataloging public T cell receptors. The study used immunosequencing to profile the T cell repertoires of approximately 650 subjects and linked those repertoires to cytomegalovirus serostatus. In addition to the first cohort of 666 subjects, a separate validation cohort of 130 or so different subjects was used. The study combined high-throughput TCR immunosequencing, statistical association of individual TCRs with disease status, and machine learning to predict cytomegalovirus infection status. A later analysis re-analyzed previously published TCR beta repertoires from 666 donors and added high-resolution HLA genotyping to study TCR occurrence patterns. Rather than using new phenotypic data, the later analysis identified candidate immune exposures from TCR beta sequences and from how often those sequences occurred across donors. An earlier analysis of approximately 580 of the donors used high-throughput TCR beta sequencing to judge whether each TCR beta V gene segment behaved as functional or pseudogenic. Donor age, sex, ethnicity and CMV serostatus were compiled alongside the repertoire data. In a later genetic analysis, genome-wide SNP genotypes for about three fifths of the roughly 670 donors were used, and that subset was treated as a discovery cohort. Every repertoire in the discovery cohort had been generated on one and the same sequencing platform. HLA typing included class I and class II loci at four-digit resolution. Typing coverage varied by locus: roughly 620-640 donors for A, B, C, DRB1 and DQB1; 500 to 550 for DQA1; about 570 for DPA1; fewer than 480 for DPB1. Because of strong linkage in the cohort, roughly five DR-DQ haplotypes were treated as single units for association and clustering. Across approximately 400 genotyped donors of the cohort, an average of approximately 240,000 unique TCR beta nucleotide sequences per donor were sequenced, and 15% to 20% of those sequences were non-productive.

Based on the germline V gene (reference sequence), the CDR1 and CDR2 sequences are LNHDA and SQIVND. Taken from cysteine to phenylalanine, the CDR3 has 16 residues. CDR3 DNA is the only sequence kept; it has 48 bases, read in frame from the first base. Trimming removed 8 bases from V and 1 base from J; the gene matches leave 11 bases unexplained. In total, just over 650 healthy bone marrow donors made up the cohort. At the time of sampling, all cohort members were nominally healthy, though unrecorded immune exposures were likely present. The donor tested CMV seropositive, placing the donor among the 289 seropositive members of the cohort. A peripheral blood sample was provided by each donor, and peripheral blood mononuclear cells were used for TCR beta sequencing. Genomic DNA was extracted from the blood cell samples with the Qiagen DNeasy Blood Extraction Kit. Study-level results and caveats: Specific HLA alleles were associated with over 15,000 TCR beta sequences at a false discovery rate of 0.05 in a later analysis. A later analysis reported that several top co-occurrence clusters appeared linked to parvovirus B19, influenza, CMV and Epstein-Barr virus. Strong co-occurrence of HLA alleles, especially DR and DQ, made assigning TCR associations to individual alleles difficult. A later genetic analysis associated a missense DCLRE1C variant with V-gene and J-gene trimming of TCR beta chains, and an independent cohort replicated the association. In the study, around 150 TCR beta chains were listed as associated with cytomegalovirus. In an earlier analysis of 450 to 750 of the donors, most TCR beta V segments appeared in productive rearrangements about 87% or about 30% of the time, broadly matching IMGT annotations. A cluster of highly shared sequence variants was judged likely to represent a technical artifact of the sequencing pipeline. In a later analysis, HLA-associated TCR beta chains were found to be more clonally expanded and to have lower generation probabilities than equally common non-associated chains. Because counts were too low, 15 to 20 rarely observed V segments, including chromosome 9 orphons, were excluded from the earlier analysis of 587 of the donors. Some IMGT-functional V segments, including TRBV6-2 and TRBV6-3, could not be distinguished by the 87-base-pair reads and were therefore excluded. Three of the identified cytomegalovirus-associated TCR beta chains were confirmed in vitro to be specific for cytomegalovirus antigens. It was suggested by the authors that the approach could potentially be generalized to other disease states and immunological phenotypes. Correlated functional status among segregating V segments might reflect linkage disequilibrium, but an unknown experimental factor could not be ruled out. HLA typing was unavailable for some donors at each locus, so association tests used only the typed subset. Immune exposure information for the cohort was limited to CMV serostatus. Only TCR beta chains were sequenced in this cohort, and the absence of alpha or paired-chain data limited detectable features. While some public TCRs were present in many individuals, most TCR sequences turned up only very rarely across donors. According to a later genetic analysis, donors in an Asian-associated ancestry cluster had fewer N-insertions in productive TCRs than the approximately 670-donor mean. Sequencing depth was assumed to be roughly uniform across donors in the presence/absence analyses, though that assumption may not hold. A later analysis found that TCR association rates varied across HLA loci, with DRB1 alleles showing the most associated TCRs and HLA-C alleles the fewest. A further reported finding was that TCR beta sequences accurately predicted the HLA-A and HLA-B alleles for most subjects in the first cohort. The classifier was reported to diagnose cytomegalovirus status with high specificity and sensitivity in both the original cohort and the validation cohort. Most CMV-associated TCR beta chains appeared to be HLA-restricted in a later analysis, and the HLA associations seemed to be driven largely by CMV exposure.

This receptor was obtained from a man aged 25 to 40 in good health and CMV-seropositive. The chain employs TRBV19 and TRBJ1-5, with TRBD1 matching 7 junction bases. The sequenced material came from PBMCs. The CDR3 here reads CASASSGTVSNQPQHF. The DNA is TGTGCCAGTGCCTCCTCCGGGACAGTAAGCAATCAGCCCCAGCATTTT.